This TCR beta chain was sequenced in a study of T cell repertoires in cytomegalovirus infection. Overall study context: Public TCR beta signature analysis indicated the presence of both CMV infection and matching HLA type.

V was clipped by 2 bases and J by 9 bases; unmatched bases: 1. This CDR3 is 12 amino acids long. The germline CDR1 and CDR2 sequences are MNHEY and SMNVEV (reference sequence). The table lists this clonotype with many counts. A single record per CDR3 protein comes from TCRdb applying MiXCR to the reads. The sample shows approximately 250,000 distinct CDR3 sequences, approximately 13% of them seen only once. Source material: PBMCs. The gene calls are TRBV27 and TRBJ1-5; 7 bases are a match to TRBD1. This TCR was recovered from a human donor in good health (CMV status not recorded). Some clones in this sample may be carry-over from other donors' samples. This CDR3 reads CASSLPGGPQHF. The CDR3 DNA follows: TGTGCCAGCAGTTTACCAGGGGGGCCCCAGCATTTT.